The 29 T cell receptor beta chains reported below all come from one sample, sequenced in a study of T cell changes during pregnancy in multiple sclerosis. Sequenced by immunoSEQ multiplex PCR; TCRdb stores in-frame clones only, minus some. The data contain roughly 38,000 clones, around nine tenths of them singletons. The material sequenced was CD4+ T cells from peripheral blood mononuclear cells, taken in the second trimester of pregnancy. These receptor sequences come from a female donor in good health, enrolled as a control in a pregnancy study.

This sequence joins TRBV6-1 and TRBJ2-4, with D possibly matching TRBD1 (6 bases). Germline V gives CDR1 MNHNS, CDR2 SASEGT. V lost 9 bases and J lost 9, with 21 bases in between. This CDR3 contains 14 residues. CDR3 amino acids: CARPGTPSRGIQYF. Here the CDR3 DNA reads TGTGCCAGGCCGGGGACACCTAGCCGGGGCATTCAGTACTTC.

The chain combines TRBV6-1 with TRBJ2-5; maybe TRBD2 (5 bases). The CDR3 is 15 residues long. The V gene lost 1 base and the J gene lost 4 bases, with 13 bases spanning the gap. CDR1 MNHNS and CDR2 SASEGT come from the germline V gene. The CDR3 protein is CASSEGRVKGETQYF. CDR3 bases: TGTGCCAGCAGTGAAGGGCGGGTGAAAGGAGAGACCCAGTACTTC.

The chain carries TRBV11-1 and TRBJ1-1, with D perhaps matching TRBD1 (5 bases). This CDR3 has 14 residues. Trimming removed 4 bases from V and 7 bases from J, with 16 bases in between. Germline CDR1 is SGHAT and CDR2 is FQDESV (reference sequence). DNA for the CDR3: TGTGCCAGCAGCTCCCGCCAGGCCGGGGGTGAAGCTTTCTTT. Its translation is CASSSRQAGGEAFF.

The V call is TRBV7-9, the J call TRBJ2-2; 7 nucleotides agree with TRBD1. V lost 2 bases, J lost 7 bases, and 4 bases stayed unmatched. This CDR3 has 14 residues. Germline CDR1 and CDR2: SEHNR and FQNEAQ (reference sequence). CDR3 bases: TGTGCCAGCAGCTTACCACAGGGGATCGGGGAGCTGTTTTTT. It is translated as CASSLPQGIGELFF.

V gene TRBV18 combines with J gene TRBJ1-2; D is perhaps TRBD1 (5 bases). V was pared by 0 bases and J by 10 bases, with 12 bases between. Per germline, CDR1 KGHSH and CDR2 LQKENI. The CDR3 runs to 13 residues. The CDR3 sequence is CASSPPGLSIYTF. The CDR3 region has the DNA TGTGCCAGCTCACCACCGGGACTGTCAATCTACACCTTC.

This chain connects TRBV27 to TRBJ2-3, with 7 bases matching TRBD1. The CDR3 has 16 amino acids. Germline-derived CDR1 and CDR2 are MNHEY and SMNVEV (reference sequence). Trimming at V came to 5 bases and at J to 5 bases, leaving 13 bases not matched to a gene. Written as DNA, the CDR3 is TGTGCCAGCAGTCCGACGACAGGGCCGGACAGAGATACGCAGTATTTT. Residues: CASSPTTGPDRDTQYF.

This rearrangement joins TRBV28 to TRBJ1-2, with a weak D call TRBD1 (6 bases). This CDR3 contains 12 residues. Germline CDR1 reads MDHEN; CDR2 reads SYDVKM. V dropped 5 bases and J dropped 4 bases, with 8 bases sitting between them. This chain's CDR3 is CASSPDSYGYTF. The CDR3 nucleotides are TGTGCCAGCAGTCCGGACAGCTATGGCTACACCTTC.

The V call is TRBV2, the J call TRBJ1-3, with 8 bases aligning to TRBD1. CDR1 is SNHLY, CDR2 FYNNEI, per germline. The CDR3 totals 15 residues. The junction had 8 bases not matched to a gene; V was cut back by 6 bases and J by 4 bases. The CDR3 DNA reads as TGTGCCAGCAGGGCGGACAGGGCCATGGGAAACACCATATATTTT. This encodes CASRADRAMGNTIYF.

V is TRBV7-8 and J is TRBJ1-5, with TRBD1 matching over 10 bases. The CDR3 spans 16 residues. Germline-derived CDR1 and CDR2 are SGHVS and FQNEAQ. The junction had 13 bases not matched to a gene; V was cut back by 5 bases and J by 9 bases. In nucleotides, the CDR3 is TGTGCCAGCAGCAGGGGACCGGGACAGGGGCCCAGGCCCCAGCATTTT. Its protein product is CASSRGPGQGPRPQHF.

The chain is built from TRBV28 and TRBJ1-2; the D is unclear. The V gene lost 7 bases and the J gene lost 0 bases, with 3 bases spanning the gap. The CDR3 runs 11 residues. CDR1 and CDR2 (germline): MDHEN, SYDVKM. In DNA, the CDR3 is TGTGCCAGCACTTCTAACTATGGCTACACCTTC. Amino acid sequence: CASTSNYGYTF.

The V and J genes are TRBV5-1 and TRBJ2-1; D is ambiguous. CDR3 size: 14 residues. Trimming shortened V by 2 bases and J by 0 bases, and 6 bases separated the two germline ends. Germline loops: CDR1 SGHRS, CDR2 YFSETQ. The CDR3 DNA reads TGCGCCAGCAGCTTCGGTAACTCCTACAATGAGCAGTTCTTC. Its translation is CASSFGNSYNEQFF.

The rearrangement uses TRBV19 and TRBJ1-1, with D perhaps matching TRBD1 (5 bases). The V and J ends lost 3 bases and 3 bases respectively, with 14 bases between them. Germline V lookup: CDR1 LNHDA, CDR2 SQIVND (reference sequence). CDR3 size: 15 residues. CDR3 DNA: TGTGCCAGTAGTATTTGGGCAGGGTCGGACACTGAAGCTTTCTTT. Protein product: CASSIWAGSDTEAFF.

In regard to this clone: This sample also contains other DNA sequences that code for the same CDR3. The V gene is TRBV5-1, the J gene TRBJ2-7, with 7 nucleotides matching TRBD1. CDR3 length: 21 residues. The V and J ends lost 4 bases and 3 bases, in that order; junction bases with no gene match: 28. Germline-derived CDR1 and CDR2 are SGHRS and YFSETQ. Written as DNA, the CDR3 is TGCGCCAGCAGCCTGCTTCCGGGAAGCTCGACAGGGCTCCTGCCCCTCTACGAGCAGTACTTC. Translating gives CASSLLPGSSTGLLPLYEQYF.

The chain joins TRBV7-6 to TRBJ2-2, with 7 bases fitting TRBD1. In germline, CDR1 is SGHVS, CDR2 FNYEAQ. This CDR3 has 14 amino acids. J gave up 8 bases and V 4 bases, and 7 bases lay outside the gene matches. CDR3 sequence reads: CASSSGTAKGELFF. The CDR3 DNA reads as TGTGCCAGCAGCTCCGGGACAGCAAAGGGGGAGCTGTTTTTT.

J is TRBJ1-1 and V is TRBV7-9; possible D gene TRBD1, 6 bases. This CDR3 has 17 amino acids. Trimming pared 1 base from V and 0 bases from J, leaving 15 bases between. Germline lookup yields CDR1 SEHNR and CDR2 FQNEAQ (reference sequence). The CDR3 DNA follows: TGTGCCAGCAGCTTAGAACTGGGGGCGGAGGTGAACACTGAAGCTTTCTTT. Translating gives CASSLELGAEVNTEAFF.

This clone has a single count. The chain is built from TRBV5-4 and TRBJ2-3; 8 nucleotides agree with TRBD2. Germline loops: CDR1 SGHNT, CDR2 YYREEE (reference sequence). V lost 3 bases to trimming and J lost 4 bases; unmatched junction nucleotides: 13. CDR3 length equals 17 residues. The CDR3 DNA sequence: TGTGCCAGCAGCTCACGACTTATGAGCGGGGGCCCAGATACGCAGTATTTT. It is translated as CASSSRLMSGGPDTQYF.

The V and J genes are TRBV2 and TRBJ1-6, with a tentative D call TRBD1 (5 bases). With 7 bases removed from V and 0 bases from J, the gap between germline ends came to 16 bases. This CDR3 comprises 17 residues. Germline loops: CDR1 SNHLY, CDR2 FYNNEI. This CDR3 is CASTTGGLRSYNSPLHF. CDR3 bases: TGTGCCAGCACCACGGGGGGTCTCCGCTCCTATAATTCACCCCTCCACTTT.

V and J are TRBV5-1 and TRBJ1-2; D possibly corresponds to TRBD1 (5 bases). CDR1 and CDR2 from the germline V gene are SGHRS and YFSETQ. The CDR3 is 15 residues long. The V end lost 4 bases, the J end lost 6 bases, and 19 bases lay between the germline ends. CDR3 residues: CASSIRDGGVNGYTF. Here the CDR3 DNA reads TGCGCCAGCAGCATCCGGGACGGGGGGGTAAATGGCTACACCTTC.

The chain joins TRBV7-2 to TRBJ2-1; possible D gene TRBD2, 6 bases. The CDR3 has 13 residues. V gave up 2 bases and J gave up 6 bases, with 8 bases separating them. Germline V gives CDR1 SGHTA, CDR2 FQGNSA. CDR3 region: CASSLSRGNEQFF. The CDR3, as DNA: TGTGCCAGCAGCTTATCGCGGGGCAATGAGCAGTTCTTC. Full variable domain (remainder filled in from reference TRBV7-2 and TRBJ2-1): GAGVSQSPSNKVTEKGKDVELRCDPISGHTALYWYRQSLGQGLEFLIYFQGNSAPDKSGLPSDRFSAERTGGSVSTLTIQRTQQEDSAVYLCASSLSRGNEQFFGPGTRLTVL.

The V and J genes are TRBV4-3 and TRBJ1-2; 8 positions agree with TRBD1. The V and J ends lost 2 bases and 7 bases, in that order; junction bases with no gene match: 6. Per germline, CDR1 LGHNA and CDR2 YSLEER. CDR3 size: 14 residues. CDR3 coding DNA: TGCGCCAGCAGCCAACTTCAGGGGGCTGGTGGCTACACCTTC. This translates into CASSQLQGAGGYTF.

The J gene is TRBJ1-1, the V gene TRBV30; D is possibly TRBD1 (5 bases). Germline assignment: CDR1 GTSNPN and CDR2 SVGIG (reference sequence). Trimming left V 8 bases short and J 5 bases short, with 12 bases between. This CDR3 is 11 amino acids long. The CDR3 DNA reads as TGTGCCGGAAGGGGAGGAACTGAAGCTTTCTTT. This encodes CAGRGGTEAFF.

The V and J genes are TRBV7-2 and TRBJ2-3; 11 positions agree with TRBD1. Trimming at V came to 5 bases and at J to 4 bases, leaving 2 bases not matched to a gene. Looked up from germline, CDR1 is SGHTA and CDR2 is FQGNSA. The CDR3 covers 14 residues. CDR3 nucleotides: TGTGCCAGCAGCGTGGACAGGGGGCCAGATACGCAGTATTTT. This codes for CASSVDRGPDTQYF.

With regard to this clone: Relative to the germline gene, one junction end is altered; a read error may explain this. The V and J genes are TRBV7-7 and TRBJ2-1; 10 positions agree with TRBD1. Germline assignment: CDR1 SSHAT and CDR2 FNYEAQ (reference sequence). There are 15 residues in the CDR3. The CDR3, as DNA: TGTGCTAGCAGCTTAGGGGGACAGGGGAGTAATGAGCAGTTCTTC. The encoded protein is CASSLGGQGSNEQFF.

The chain uses TRBV19 and TRBJ2-3; 10 nucleotides align to TRBD2. The CDR3 covers 15 residues. CDR1 and CDR2 from the germline V gene are LNHDA and SQIVND (reference sequence). V was clipped by 7 bases and J by 9 bases; unmatched bases: 13. In nucleotides, the CDR3 is TGTGCCAGTAAACAGACAGCGGGGGGGCCGGAAACGCAGTATTTT. This gives the protein CASKQTAGGPETQYF.

The rearrangement joins TRBV14 to TRBJ2-1, with D maybe TRBD2 (6 bases). This CDR3 region has 16 residues. Trimming cost V 3 bases and J 6 bases, with 18 bases left between them. Looked up from germline, CDR1 is SGHDN and CDR2 is FVKESK. The CDR3 sequence: CASSHPGTRGLNEQFF. CDR3 nucleotide sequence: TGTGCCAGCAGCCACCCCGGGACTCGCGGGCTCAATGAGCAGTTCTTC.

This clone has more than one count but fewer than ten. The chain has TRBV5-1 and TRBJ2-5; 10 bases fit TRBD1. The length of the CDR3 is 14 residues. Germline CDR1 SGHRS, CDR2 YFSETQ. Trimming at V came to 0 bases and at J to 4 bases, leaving 0 bases not matched to a gene. The CDR3 DNA is TGCGCCAGCAGCTTGGGGGACAGGGGAGAGACCCAGTACTTC. Translation gives CASSLGDRGETQYF.

The chain combines TRBV5-4 with TRBJ2-1; TRBD1 agrees at 7 bases. The junction had 8 bases not matched to a gene; V was cut back by 4 bases and J by 1 base. The germline V gene encodes CDR1 SGHNT and CDR2 YYREEE (reference sequence). The CDR3 is 16 residues long. The CDR3 nucleotides read TGTGCCAGCAGCCCCTGGGACAGTTCATCCTACAATGAGCAGTTCTTC. Residues: CASSPWDSSSYNEQFF.

The chain joins TRBV27 to TRBJ2-3; possibly TRBD1 for D (6 bases). Germline loops: CDR1 MNHEY, CDR2 SMNVEV (reference sequence). This CDR3 has 13 residues. The ends were cut back, 3 bases at V and 6 bases at J, with 10 bases in the middle. CDR3: CASSLGQGDTQYF. Written as DNA, the CDR3 is TGTGCCAGCAGTTTGGGTCAGGGGGATACGCAGTATTTT.

The chain links TRBV18 to TRBJ2-7; tentative D call: TRBD2 (6 bases). The length of the CDR3 is 14 residues. The germline CDR1 and CDR2 sequences are KGHSH and LQKENI. V was shortened by 0 bases and J by 2 bases, with 8 bases between the two germline ends. CDR3 DNA: TGTGCCAGCTCACCACCCCGGGGGACCTACGAGCAGTACTTC. This codes for CASSPPRGTYEQYF.